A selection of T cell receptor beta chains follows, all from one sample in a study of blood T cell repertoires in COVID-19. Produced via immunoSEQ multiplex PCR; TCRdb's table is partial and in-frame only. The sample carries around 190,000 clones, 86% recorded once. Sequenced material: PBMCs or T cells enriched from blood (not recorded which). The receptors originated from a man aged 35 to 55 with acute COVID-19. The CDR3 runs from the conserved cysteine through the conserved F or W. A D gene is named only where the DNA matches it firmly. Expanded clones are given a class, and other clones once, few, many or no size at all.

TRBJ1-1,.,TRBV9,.,CASSGGDGNTEAFF,TGTGCCAGCAGCGGCGGGGACGGAAACACTGAAGCTTTCTTT
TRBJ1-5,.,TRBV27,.,CASRLTGPHQPQHF,TGTGCCAGCAGACTGACAGGTCCCCATCAGCCCCAGCATTTT
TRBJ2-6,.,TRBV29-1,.,CSVDTGANVLTF,TGCAGCGTTGACACTGGGGCCAACGTCCTGACTTTC
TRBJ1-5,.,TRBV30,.,CAVGGGILSNQPQHF,TGTGCCGTTGGCGGAGGAATTCTTAGCAATCAGCCCCAGCATTTT
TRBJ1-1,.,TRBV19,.,CASSTVWNTEAFF,TGTGCCAGTAGTACAGTGTGGAACACTGAAGCTTTCTTT
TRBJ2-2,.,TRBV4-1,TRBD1,CASSQVRTGTGGELFF,TGCGCCAGCAGCCAAGTTCGGACAGGGACTGGCGGGGAGCTGTTTTTT
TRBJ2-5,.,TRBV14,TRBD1,CASSQGTGTAEETQYF,TGTGCCAGCAGCCAAGGGACCGGGACAGCAGAAGAGACCCAGTACTTC
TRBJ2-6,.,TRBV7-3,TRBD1,CASSPGTGASGANVLTF,TGTGCCAGCAGCCCCGGGACAGGGGCGTCTGGGGCCAACGTCCTGACTTTC
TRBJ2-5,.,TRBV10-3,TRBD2,CAISEGLAGVETQYF,TGTGCCATCAGTGAGGGACTAGCGGGAGTCGAGACCCAGTACTTC
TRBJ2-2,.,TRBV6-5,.,CASSLNRLRSTGELFF,TGTGCCAGCAGTTTAAATAGACTCCGGAGCACCGGGGAGCTGTTTTTT
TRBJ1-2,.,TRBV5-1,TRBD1,CASSLAPTGADGYTF,TGCGCCAGCAGCTTGGCCCCGACAGGGGCGGATGGCTACACCTTC
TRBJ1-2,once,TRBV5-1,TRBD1,CASRRNRGDYGYTF,TGCGCCAGCAGACGGAACAGGGGGGACTATGGCTACACCTTC
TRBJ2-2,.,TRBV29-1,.,CSVEDKRRGELFF,TGCAGCGTTGAAGATAAGCGGAGGGGGGAGCTGTTTTTT
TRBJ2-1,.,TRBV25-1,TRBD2,CASSEDLSSGPTENEQFF,TGTGCCAGCAGTGAGGATTTGAGTAGCGGGCCAACGGAGAATGAGCAGTTCTTC
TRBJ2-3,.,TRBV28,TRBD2,CASSPFGLAGGTDTQYF,TGTGCCAGCAGTCCCTTTGGACTAGCGGGGGGCACAGATACGCAGTATTTT
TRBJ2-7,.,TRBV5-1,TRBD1,CASSLGGQGVYEQYF,TGCGCCAGCAGCTTGGGGGGACAGGGGGTCTACGAGCAGTACTTC
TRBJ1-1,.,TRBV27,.,CASSHYGGENTEAFF,TGTGCCAGCAGCCACTACGGAGGGGAGAACACTGAAGCTTTCTTT
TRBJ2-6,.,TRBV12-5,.,CASGVDISGANVLTF,TGTGCTAGTGGGGTCGACATCTCTGGGGCCAACGTCCTGACTTTC
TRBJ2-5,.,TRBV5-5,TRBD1,CASSLFGDRDETQYF,TGTGCCAGCAGCTTGTTTGGGGACAGGGACGAGACCCAGTACTTC
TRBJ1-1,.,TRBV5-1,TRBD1,CASSLLTGEANTEAFF,TGCGCCAGCAGCTTGCTGACAGGGGAAGCGAACACTGAAGCTTTCTTT
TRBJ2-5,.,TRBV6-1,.,CASSDRKETQYF,TGTGCCAGCAGTGACAGGAAGGAGACCCAGTACTTC
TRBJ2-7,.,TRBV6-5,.,CASSFRGAGEQYF,TGTGCCAGCAGTTTTCGGGGGGCGGGCGAGCAGTACTTC
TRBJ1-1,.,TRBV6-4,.,CASSQDFGAEAFF,TGTGCCAGCAGCCAGGACTTCGGCGCTGAAGCTTTCTTT
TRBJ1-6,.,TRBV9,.,CASSVDRTPPPLHF,TGTGCCAGCAGCGTAGACCGGACACCTCCACCCCTCCACTTT
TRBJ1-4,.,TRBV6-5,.,CASSRERNEKLFF,TGTGCCAGCAGCCGGGAGCGTAATGAAAAACTGTTTTTT
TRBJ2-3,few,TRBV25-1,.,CASSGAFDTQYF,TGTGCCAGCAGTGGGGCATTTGATACGCAGTATTTT
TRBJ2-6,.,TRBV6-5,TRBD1,CASSTGAGANVLTF,TGTGCCAGCAGCACAGGGGCTGGGGCCAACGTCCTGACTTTC
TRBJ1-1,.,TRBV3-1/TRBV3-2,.,CASSQYHTEAFF,TGTGCCAGCAGCCAATATCACACTGAAGCTTTCTTT
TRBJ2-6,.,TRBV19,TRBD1,CASSIAGQGPGANVLTF,TGTGCCAGTAGTATAGCCGGACAGGGCCCCGGGGCCAACGTCCTGACTTTC
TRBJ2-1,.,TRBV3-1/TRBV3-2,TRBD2,CASSQDLTSDEQFF,TGTGCCAGCAGCCAAGATTTGACTAGCGATGAGCAGTTCTTC
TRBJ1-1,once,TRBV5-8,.,CASSSRRTEAFF,TGTGCCAGCAGCTCTAGGAGGACTGAAGCTTTCTTT
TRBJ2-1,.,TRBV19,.,CASNSYTGGFPNEQFF,TGTGCCAGTAATAGTTATACAGGTGGATTTCCCAATGAGCAGTTCTTC
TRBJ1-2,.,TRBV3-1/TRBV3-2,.,CASSQDQAGVLPRYGYTF,TGTGCCAGCAGCCAAGATCAGGCAGGGGTTCTACCCCGTTATGGCTACACCTTC
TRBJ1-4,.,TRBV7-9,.,CASSLATENEKLFF,TGTGCCAGCAGCTTAGCTACAGAGAATGAAAAACTGTTTTTT
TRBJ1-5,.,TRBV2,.,CASSGDYQPQHF,TGTGCCAGCAGCGGGGATTATCAGCCCCAGCATTTT
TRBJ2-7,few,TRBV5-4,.,CASSLVLAPSYEQYF,TGTGCCAGCAGCTTGGTACTAGCTCCCTCCTACGAGCAGTACTTC
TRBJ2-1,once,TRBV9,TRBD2,CASSVGAGDSNEQFF,TGTGCCAGCAGCGTGGGAGCGGGAGATAGTAATGAGCAGTTCTTC
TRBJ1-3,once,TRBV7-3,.,CASSITGSGNTIYF,TGTGCCAGCAGCATTACAGGGAGTGGAAACACCATATATTTT
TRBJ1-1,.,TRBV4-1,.,CASSLAHSSQMNTEAFF,TGCGCCAGCAGCCTAGCACACTCGAGCCAGATGAACACTGAAGCTTTCTTT
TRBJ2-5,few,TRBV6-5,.,CASSLLGLEETQYF,TGTGCCAGCAGCCTACTGGGACTTGAAGAGACCCAGTACTTC
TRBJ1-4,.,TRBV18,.,CASSPRGPFNEKLFF,TGTGCCAGCTCACCTAGGGGCCCGTTTAATGAAAAACTGTTTTTT
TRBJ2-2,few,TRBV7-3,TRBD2,CASSPGLAGGVGELFF,TGTGCCAGCAGCCCCGGACTAGCGGGAGGAGTCGGGGAGCTGTTTTTT
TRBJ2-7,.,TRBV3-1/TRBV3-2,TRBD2,CASRPITSGRKEQYF,TGTGCCAGCAGACCAATAACTAGCGGGAGGAAAGAGCAGTACTTC
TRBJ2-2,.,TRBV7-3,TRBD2,CASSSWASGLSTGELFF,TGTGCCAGCAGCTCATGGGCTAGCGGGCTTTCAACCGGGGAGCTGTTTTTT
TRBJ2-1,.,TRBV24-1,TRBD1,CATSERRQGKGGEQFF,TGTGCCACCAGTGAGAGGAGACAGGGCAAGGGCGGTGAGCAGTTCTTC
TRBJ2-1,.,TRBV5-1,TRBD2,CASSPGTSGRVTYNEQFF,TGCGCCAGCAGCCCTGGGACTAGCGGGAGGGTCACCTACAATGAGCAGTTCTTC
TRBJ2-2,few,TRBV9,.,CASSTPGELFF,TGTGCCAGCAGCACACCCGGGGAGCTGTTTTTT
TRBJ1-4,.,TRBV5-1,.,CASSLVPGRNEKLFF,TGCGCCAGCAGCTTGGTCCCAGGGCGGAATGAAAAACTGTTTTTT
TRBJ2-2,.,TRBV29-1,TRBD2,CSVISGRAPGELFF,TGCAGCGTGATCAGCGGGAGGGCCCCCGGGGAGCTGTTTTTT
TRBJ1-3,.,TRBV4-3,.,CASSQMEAGNTIYF,TGCGCCAGCAGCCAAATGGAGGCTGGAAACACCATATATTTT
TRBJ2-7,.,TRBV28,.,CASSFRVHEQYF,TGTGCCAGCAGTTTTCGGGTACACGAGCAGTACTTC
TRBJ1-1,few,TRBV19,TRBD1,CASRTPGQLFLNTEAFF,TGTGCCAGTAGAACACCGGGACAGCTCTTTCTGAACACTGAAGCTTTCTTT
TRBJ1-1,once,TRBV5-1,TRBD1,CASSQAGTGGPMNTEAFF,TGCGCCAGCAGCCAGGCCGGGACAGGGGGTCCCATGAACACTGAAGCTTTCTTT
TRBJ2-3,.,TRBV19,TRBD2,CASRTSGRTDTQYF,TGTGCCAGTAGAACTAGCGGGCGCACAGATACGCAGTATTTT
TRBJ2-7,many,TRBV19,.,CASSQQPFYEQYF,TGTGCCAGTAGTCAACAGCCGTTCTACGAGCAGTACTTC
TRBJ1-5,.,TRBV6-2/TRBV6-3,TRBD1,CASSDRGNQPQHF,TGTGCCAGCAGTGACAGGGGCAATCAGCCCCAGCATTTT
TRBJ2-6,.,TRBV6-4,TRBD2,CASSDSTSGSGANVLTF,TGTGCCAGCAGTGACTCGACTAGCGGGAGTGGGGCCAACGTCCTGACTTTC
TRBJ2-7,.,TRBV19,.,CASRGGHLREQYF,TGTGCCAGTAGAGGGGGTCATTTGAGAGAGCAGTACTTC
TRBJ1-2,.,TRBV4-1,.,CASSQVPGVLNYGYTF,TGCGCCAGCAGCCAAGTTCCCGGGGTCCTTAACTATGGCTACACCTTC
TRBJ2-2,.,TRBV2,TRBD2,CASRLSGTNTGELFF,TGTGCCAGCAGGCTTAGCGGGACGAACACCGGGGAGCTGTTTTTT